This TCR beta chain came from a study of blood T cell repertoires in COVID-19. Overall study context: Researchers got acute and convalescent COVID-19 samples from the United States, Italy and Spain. In each case, the material was cDNA or gDNA derived from T cells, B-cell-depleted T cells, or PBMCs.

Under the authors' procedure: Estimation of nucleated cell counts was performed using reference gene primer amplification. Sequenced by immunoSEQ multiplex PCR; TCRdb stores in-frame clones only, minus some. The V and J calls and the clone size are those of that table, but D and trimming were determined from the DNA. The table has about 210,000 clones, approximately 78% seen once. Seattle's cohort entered during active infection and was followed longitudinally. Germline loops: CDR1 SGHTA, CDR2 FQGNSA. This CDR3 has 12 residues. V was pared by 2 bases and J by 5 bases, with 6 bases between. The chain uses TRBV7-2 and TRBJ1-1; D unclear. The sequence was collected from a woman in her sixties or seventies with COVID-19, enrolled during active disease. Input material: peripheral blood. The CDR3 sequence: CASSLTRTEAFF. The CDR3 nucleotides are TGTGCCAGCAGCTTAACGAGGACTGAAGCTTTCTTT. The complete variable domain, with remaining parts taken from reference TRBV7-2 and TRBJ1-1, reads GAGVSQSPSNKVTEKGKDVELRCDPISGHTALYWYRQSLGQGLEFLIYFQGNSAPDKSGLPSDRFSAERTGGSVSTLTIQRTQQEDSAVYLCASSLTRTEAFFGQGTRLTVV.